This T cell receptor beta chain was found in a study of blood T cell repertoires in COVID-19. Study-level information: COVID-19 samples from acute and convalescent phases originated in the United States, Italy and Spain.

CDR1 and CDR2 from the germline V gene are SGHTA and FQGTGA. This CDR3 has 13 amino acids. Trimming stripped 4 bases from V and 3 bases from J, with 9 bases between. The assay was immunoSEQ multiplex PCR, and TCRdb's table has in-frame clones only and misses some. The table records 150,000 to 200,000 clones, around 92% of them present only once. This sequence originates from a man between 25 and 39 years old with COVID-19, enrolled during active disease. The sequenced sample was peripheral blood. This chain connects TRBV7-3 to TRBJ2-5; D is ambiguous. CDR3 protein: CASSSSREETQYF. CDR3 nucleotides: TGTGCCAGCAGCTCCTCTAGAGAAGAGACCCAGTACTTC. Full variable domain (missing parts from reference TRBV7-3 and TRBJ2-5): GAGVSQTPSNKVTEKGKYVELRCDPISGHTALYWYRQSLGQGPEFLIYFQGTGAADDSGLPNDRFFAVRPEGSVSTLKIQRTERGDSAVYLCASSSSREETQYFGPGTRLLVL.